Following are 14 T cell receptor beta chains from one sample sequenced in a study of breast tumors, draining lymph nodes, adjacent tissues (dated by TCRdb to the mid-2010s). Lymph node samples were obtained from the axillary draining lymph nodes of breast cancer patients. The library was generated by multiplex PCR. Reads for this sample came from an Illumina HiSeq 2000. TCRdb reprocessing: public reads trimmed at Q25 with fastp, clones called with MiXCR, in-frame beta chains kept. Every CDR3 protein is listed once, alongside the most common genes and DNA of its rows. Across this sample there are under 110,000 distinct CDR3 sequences, with 30% seen only once. The ten top clones hold 5.5% to 6% of the sample. The sequencing input was axillary lymph node tissue. These receptors were collected from a female donor with breast cancer. Some clones in this sample may be carry-over from other donors' samples.

For this clonotype: Since a much larger clone is just one base distant, this may be a read error. The final CDR3 position lacks the conserved phenylalanine or tryptophan, pointing to a likely read error. The CDR3 DNA sequence: TGTGCCAGTAGTATAGCCTCTGGGGGGCCCCCCTACGAGCAGTACTCC. Translating gives CASSIASGGPPYEQYS. The rearrangement links TRBV19 to TRBJ2-7; either TRBD1 or TRBD2 may supply D (6 bases each). The CDR3 totals 16 residues. Between the trimmed V and J ends, which lost 1 base and 2 bases, there was a span of 15 bases. CDR1 LNHDA and CDR2 SQIVND come from the germline V gene (reference sequence).

This clonotype was recorded many times. This rearrangement joins TRBV9 to TRBJ1-2, with a tentative D call TRBD1 (5 bases). V was trimmed by 0 bases and J by 7 bases, leaving 16 bases between them. Germline CDR1 reads SGDLS; CDR2 reads YYNGEE. This CDR3 comprises 15 residues. CDR3 DNA sequence: TGTGCCAGCAGCGTAGAAGTGGAGGGAAGGGGTGGCTACACCTTC. Its protein is CASSVEVEGRGGYTF.

This clonotype appeared many times. This chain connects TRBV6-6 to TRBJ2-7; 11 bases map to TRBD2. Per the germline V gene, CDR1 is MNHNY and CDR2 is SVGAGI (reference sequence). The CDR3 spans 16 residues. V lost 2 bases, J lost 2 bases, and 5 bases stayed unmatched. The CDR3 reads CASSYLTSGATYEQYF. The CDR3 DNA reads as TGTGCCAGCAGTTACCTGACTAGCGGGGCTACCTACGAGCAGTACTTC.

By share, this clonotype ranks as medium-sized. The gene calls are TRBV7-9 and TRBJ2-1, with TRBD2 matching 9 bases. The V gene end was trimmed by 2 bases and the J gene end by 5 bases; junction bases not matched to a gene: 4. From germline, CDR1 is SEHNR and CDR2 FQNEAQ (reference sequence). CDR3 length equals 15 residues. CDR3 DNA: TGTGCCAGCAGCTTAATTATAGCGGGGGACAATGAGCAGTTCTTC. The encoded protein is CASSLIIAGDNEQFF.

In its sample, this clonotype was seen many times. V usage is TRBV4-3 and J usage is TRBJ2-5; 9 nucleotides agree with TRBD1. The CDR3 extends over 19 amino acids. The trim removed 0 bases at V and 3 bases at J, leaving 14 bases unmatched. Germline V CDR1 and CDR2: LGHNA, YSLEER. DNA for the CDR3: TGCGCCAGCAGCCAAGACTCGAAGGGGCTACAGGGGGCCGAAGAGACCCAGTACTTC. Residues: CASSQDSKGLQGAEETQYF.

In its sample, this clonotype was seen many times. A read error may explain this, as a much larger clone is one base away. The chain couples TRBV20-1 to TRBJ2-7; 8 positions match TRBD1. V dropped 5 bases and J dropped 1; count of bases not matched to a gene: 13. This CDR3 has 16 residues. Germline V lookup: CDR1 DFQATT, CDR2 SNEGSKA (reference sequence). The CDR3 DNA is TGCAGTGCTGGAAAATATGACAGGGGTTCGTCCTACGAGCAGTACTTC. Protein sequence: CSAGKYDRGSSYEQYF.

This clonotype was picked up many times. This chain links TRBV6-1 with TRBJ2-5, with TRBD1 matching 7 bases. V lost 5 bases to trimming and J lost 5 bases; unmatched junction nucleotides: 14. Germline V CDR1 and CDR2: MNHNS, SASEGT. This CDR3 region has 16 residues. In DNA form, the CDR3 reads TGTGCCAGCAGTTCCCAGGGCAGGGGCAGGGGGGAGACCCAGTACTTC. As protein: CASSSQGRGRGETQYF.

A remark on this clonotype: A much more abundant neighbour one base away suggests this may be a read error. The chain employs TRBV18 and TRBJ2-3; D remains unclear. Germline CDR1 KGHSH, CDR2 LQKENI. V was shortened by 5 bases and J by 2 bases, with 11 bases between the two germline ends. This CDR3 contains 14 residues. In DNA form, the CDR3 reads TGTGCCAGCTCATCGACCGGATCCACAGATACGCAGTATTTT. Protein sequence: CASSSTGSTDTQYF.

This clonotype was seen at least ten times. J is TRBJ2-3 and V is TRBV5-8, with D possibly being TRBD2 (5 bases). Trimming pared 2 bases from V and 2 bases from J, leaving 6 bases between. The CDR3 runs 13 residues. The germline V gene encodes CDR1 SGHTS and CDR2 YDEGEE. The CDR3 loop reads CASSFGVTDTQYF. In DNA form, the CDR3 reads TGTGCCAGCAGCTTCGGGGTCACAGATACGCAGTATTTT.

In its sample, this clonotype was seen once. This chain uses TRBV7-3 with TRBJ2-1; 9 bases are a match to TRBD2. The germline V gene encodes CDR1 SGHTA and CDR2 FQGTGA. The V and J ends lost 2 bases and 8 bases, in that order; junction bases with no gene match: 7. The CDR3 length is 15 residues. The CDR3 bases are TGTGCCAGCAGCTTAGCGGGAGGGCCTGGCGATGAGCAGTTCTTC. It codes for CASSLAGGPGDEQFF.

There are many counts of this clonotype. The chain has TRBV12-3 or TRBV12-4 and TRBJ2-3; 8 nucleotides line up with TRBD1. CDR3 size: 14 residues. V gave up 2 bases and J gave up 4 bases; unmatched junction bases: 2. The CDR3 DNA reads as TGTGCCAGCAGTTTAACAGGGGGGCCAGATACGCAGTATTTT. It codes for CASSLTGGPDTQYF.

This clonotype was seen at least ten times. The chain uses TRBV9 and TRBJ2-1; 7 positions agree with TRBD1. The V and J ends lost 4 bases and 5 bases, in that order; junction bases with no gene match: 9. The CDR3 sequence is 15 residues long. Germline CDR1 is SGDLS and CDR2 is YYNGEE. The CDR3 nucleotides read TGTGCCAGCAGCTCCCATCCCACAGGGGACAATGAGCAGTTCTTC. Translation: CASSSHPTGDNEQFF.

This clonotype was recorded many times. The CDR3 here is CASSQDNPFSRPGELFF. The CDR3 DNA reads as TGCGCCAGCAGCCAAGATAACCCTTTCTCCCGCCCCGGGGAGCTGTTTTTT. The chain employs TRBV4-1 and TRBJ2-2; D uncertain. CDR1 MGHRA and CDR2 YSYEKL come from the germline V gene. CDR3 size: 17 residues. V was clipped by 0 bases and J by 6 bases, with 17 bases between them.

The sample holds many counts of this clonotype. This chain links TRBV7-9 with TRBJ1-6; possibly TRBD1 for D (5 bases). Trimming pared 5 bases from V and 9 bases from J, leaving 17 bases between. Germline CDR1 SEHNR, CDR2 FQNEAQ (reference sequence). The CDR3 extends over 15 amino acids. In nucleotides, the CDR3 is TGTGCCAGCAGCCTAACCCGGGACGGATTTTCACCCCTCCACTTT. Its translation: CASSLTRDGFSPLHF.